Listed here are 18 T cell receptor beta chains from one sample, sequenced in a study of prognosis after radiotherapy for stage I lung cancer. The study amplified the TCR beta CDR3 region from genomic DNA. This amplification was carried out by two rounds of multiplex PCR. First-round PCR employed TRBV- and TRBJ-specific primers for each gene. From the multiplex PCR reads, TCRdb called clonotypes with MiXCR, one entry per CDR3 protein. The table lists under 15,000 distinct CDR3 sequences, 45% to 60% of them singletons. This specimen was PBMCs, taken before or after stereotactic body radiation therapy (not recorded which). The receptors shown here come from a donor aged 50 or older with non-small cell lung cancer.

This clonotype was found many times. The rearrangement joins TRBV5-1 to TRBJ1-1; D gene unclear. This CDR3 is 15 amino acids long. V was trimmed by 0 bases and J by 0 bases, leaving 9 bases between them. CDR1 is SGHRS and CDR2 is YFSETQ in the germline V gene. CDR3 protein: CASSLAGVMNTEAFF. The DNA for the CDR3 is TGCGCCAGCAGCTTGGCAGGTGTCATGAACACTGAAGCTTTCTTT.

Concerning this clonotype: A far larger clone is only one base removed, so a read error is likely. The V and J genes are TRBV7-3 and TRBJ2-1; 7 positions match TRBD2. With V trimmed by 5 bases and J by 10 bases, 23 bases remained unmatched. This CDR3 is 18 amino acids long. The germline gives CDR1 SGHTA, CDR2 FQGTGA. This chain's CDR3 is CASSPTDLTSVRAWEQFF. Here the CDR3 DNA reads TGTGCCAGCAGCCCAACCGACCTTACTAGCGTGAGGGCTTGGGAGCAGTTCTTC.

As for this clonotype: This likely traces to a read error, being one base from a far larger clone. V usage is TRBV24-1 and J usage is TRBJ2-7, with D tentatively TRBD1 or TRBD2 (5 bases each). This CDR3 contains 11 residues. Germline-derived CDR1 and CDR2 are KGHDR and SFDVKD. Trimming stripped 11 bases from V and 6 bases from J, with 13 bases between. For the CDR3, the DNA is TGTGCCAGCAGAGGGGCCCTCGAGCAGTACTTC. Translation gives CASRGALEQYF.

Within the sample, this clonotype is medium-sized. This sequence joins TRBV11-3 and TRBJ2-1, with 10 bases matching TRBD2. The V gene end was trimmed by 2 bases and the J gene end by 5 bases; junction bases not matched to a gene: 3. CDR3 length: 15 residues. Germline CDR1 and CDR2: SGHNT and YENEEA. DNA of the CDR3: TGTGCCAGCAGCTTAATAGCGGGAGGCAACAATGAGCAGTTCTTC. Protein product: CASSLIAGGNNEQFF.

This clonotype rates as medium-sized. V usage is TRBV4-2 and J usage is TRBJ1-4; tentatively, D is TRBD1 (6 bases). The CDR3 runs to 16 residues. The V and J ends lost 1 base and 8 bases respectively, with 17 bases between them. In germline, CDR1 is LGHNA, CDR2 YNFKEQ. In DNA, the CDR3 is TGTGCCAGCAGCCAAGTAGTCCAGGGGCGGCAAGAAAAACTGTTTTTT. Protein sequence: CASSQVVQGRQEKLFF.

This clonotype was detected once. This sequence joins TRBV6-2 or TRBV6-3 and TRBJ2-3, with TRBD2 identical over 11 bases. CDR1 MNHEY and CDR2 SVGEGT come from the germline V gene. The length of the CDR3 is 18 residues. The ends lost 2 bases at V and 7 bases at J; junction bases unmatched: 14. The CDR3 here is CASSYEPTSGSLRNTQYF. The CDR3 DNA is TGTGCCAGCAGTTACGAACCAACTAGCGGGAGTTTGCGAAATACGCAGTATTTT.

Many counts were recorded for this clonotype. The rearrangement links TRBV20-1 to TRBJ2-7; 13 nucleotides line up with TRBD2. The CDR3 is 16 amino acids. V was pared by 6 bases and J by 2 bases, with 10 bases of the junction left unmatched. Germline loops: CDR1 DFQATT, CDR2 SNEGSKA (reference sequence). The CDR3 nucleotides are TGCAGTGCCCCGGGACTAGCGGGGTCCCTCGCCTACGAGCAGTACTTC. Translated: CSAPGLAGSLAYEQYF.

This clonotype is termed medium-sized (0.01 to 0.1%). The chain links TRBV2 to TRBJ2-2; 9 bases fit TRBD2. The CDR3 loop spans 17 amino acids. Trimming cost V 6 bases and J 5 bases; bases outside gene matches: 13. From germline, CDR1 is SNHLY and CDR2 FYNNEI. CDR3 protein: CASRTSGSATITGELFF. The CDR3 region has the DNA TGTGCCAGCAGAACTAGCGGGTCGGCCACTATTACCGGGGAGCTGTTTTTT.

The chain uses TRBV2 and TRBJ2-1; maybe TRBD1 (7 bases). Trimming pared 8 bases from V and 2 bases from J, leaving 13 bases between. Germline CDR1 reads SNHLY; CDR2 reads FYNNEI. The length of the CDR3 is 14 residues. Here the CDR3 DNA reads TGTGCCAGCGGGCAGGGGGGCGCCTACAATGAGCAGTTCTTC. Its translation is CASGQGGAYNEQFF.

Comments on this clonotype: The DNA is left out, because the CDR3 cannot be placed on it with certainty; the CDR3 is given as TCRdb lists it. This chain links TRBV9 with TRBJ2-3. Per the germline V gene, CDR1 is SGDLS and CDR2 is YYNGEE. The CDR3 is 15 amino acids long, termini counted. The CDR3 sequence: CANSVVGVGTDTQYF.

A few counts support this clonotype. With a far larger clone one base away, a read error is the likely cause. The chain links TRBV6-2 or TRBV6-3 to TRBJ2-2; TRBD1 aligns across 8 bases. Germline CDR1 reads MNHEY; CDR2 reads SVGEGT. Losses at the gene ends were 11 bases for V and 1 base for J; bases not matched to a gene: 9. The CDR3 is made up of 15 amino acids. The CDR3 here is CAREQGQENTGELFF. DNA of the CDR3: TGTGCCCGCGAACAGGGACAGGAGAACACCGGGGAGCTGTTTTTT.

This clonotype showed up just a few times. A junction boundary mismatches the germline segment, possibly from a read error. This sequence joins TRBV19 and TRBJ2-3; TRBD2 agrees at 10 bases. The CDR3 is made up of 17 amino acids. Germline CDR1 and CDR2: LNHDA and SQIVND (reference sequence). CDR3 sequence (DNA): TGTGCCAGTAGTGGACCTGGACTAGCGGCCAGCACATATACGCAGTATTTT. Translation gives CASSGPGLAASTYTQYF.

This clonotype is categorized as medium-sized (0.01 to 0.1%). The chain joins TRBV27 to TRBJ2-2; maybe TRBD2 (5 bases). Trimming stripped 5 bases from V and 5 bases from J, with 18 bases between. This CDR3 has 16 residues. Germline V gives CDR1 MNHEY, CDR2 SMNVEV (reference sequence). The CDR3 is CASSEAVAGGTGELFF. The CDR3 coding sequence is TGTGCCAGCAGTGAAGCTGTTGCGGGTGGTACCGGGGAGCTGTTTTTT.

The chain combines TRBV30 with TRBJ2-7; 7 positions match TRBD1. The CDR3 consists of 12 residues. Germline assignment: CDR1 GTSNPN and CDR2 SVGIG (reference sequence). CDR3 loop: CACSSRGYEQYF. The CDR3 DNA follows: TGTGCATGTAGTTCCAGGGGGTACGAGCAGTACTTC.

This clonotype was observed a few times. One base separates it from a far larger clone, so it is likely a read error. The V and J genes are TRBV6-5 and TRBJ2-7; 10 bases align to TRBD2. The CDR3 has 14 residues. The germline V gene encodes CDR1 MNHEY and CDR2 SVGAGI. Unmatched junction bases numbered 9, after V lost 4 bases and J lost 9 bases. DNA of the CDR3: TGTGCCAGCAGTTTTAACCGAGCGGGGGGGGGGCAGTACTTC. The encoded protein is CASSFNRAGGGQYF.

V and J are TRBV19 and TRBJ2-3; D call uncertain. The CDR3 has 14 amino acids. V lost 1 base and J 0 bases, leaving 5 bases between the germline ends. Germline CDR1 is LNHDA and CDR2 is SQIVND (reference sequence). CDR3 loop: CASSIASSTDTQYF. The CDR3 nucleotides are TGTGCCAGTAGTATAGCCTCAAGCACAGATACGCAGTATTTT.

This chain links TRBV15 with TRBJ1-4, with D maybe TRBD1 (5 bases). Trimming pared 3 bases from V and 7 bases from J, leaving 18 bases between. The CDR3 has 16 residues. Germline V gene data show CDR1 as LNHNV and CDR2 as YYDKDF (reference sequence). For the CDR3, the DNA is TGTGCCACCAGCAGCGATTCGGGGGGGTTTTGTGAAAAACTGTTTTTT. Its protein product is CATSSDSGGFCEKLFF.

The sample holds many counts of this clonotype. This chain connects TRBV10-3 to TRBJ2-5; TRBD1 is a possible D gene (6 bases). V was shortened by 2 bases and J by 3 bases, with 19 bases between the two germline ends. This CDR3 comprises 17 residues. CDR1 ENHRY and CDR2 SYGVKD come from the germline V gene. CDR3 nucleotides: TGTGCCATCAGTGAGGAAGAGGGGGAAAATTTAAAAGAGACCCAGTACTTC. As protein: CAISEEEGENLKETQYF.